This TCR beta chain was documented in a study of T cell changes during pregnancy in multiple sclerosis. TCRdb keeps only in-frame clones here, not all; method: immunoSEQ multiplex PCR. Of about 100,000 clones in the sample, about 94% were seen once. V was trimmed by 1 base and J by 6 bases, leaving 16 bases between them. The length of the CDR3 is 15 residues. Per germline, CDR1 SNHLY and CDR2 FYNNEI. V is TRBV2 and J is TRBJ2-7, with D hard to call. The sequencing used peripheral blood, collected before pregnancy. The TCR was taken from a female donor with multiple sclerosis, enrolled in a pregnancy study. The CDR3 loop is CASSEGSLLGVEQYF. CDR3 in DNA: TGTGCCAGCAGTGAAGGTAGTCTCCTTGGAGTCGAGCAGTACTTC. The full variable domain, with the rest looked up from reference TRBV2 and TRBJ2-7, is EPEVTQTPSHQVTQMGQEVILRCVPISNHLYFYWYRQILGQKVEFLVSFYNNEISEKSEIFDDQFSVERPDGSNFTLKIRSTKLEDSAMYFCASSEGSLLGVEQYFGPGTRLTVT.